This TCR beta chain is drawn from a study of T cell repertoires in cytomegalovirus infection. Study summary: Use of recently identified HLA-C-restricted and well-studied HLA-B-restricted CMV epitopes was part of the study. Public TCR beta signatures indicated both CMV infection and matching HLA type. General observations from the study: It was HLA-C-restricted CMV-specific TCR beta clonotypes that dominated the response ex vivo. Based on cumulative public TCR beta family frequency, carriers of CMV plus the relevant HLA were identified.

TCRdb analysed the reads with MiXCR anew, one entry per CDR3 protein. This table has roughly 860,000 distinct CDR3 sequences, around a third appearing once. Germline V gives CDR1 SGHVS, CDR2 FNYEAQ. The CDR3 runs to 12 residues. Between the trimmed V and J ends, which lost 8 bases and 3 bases, there was a span of 8 bases. Points on this clonotype: Its specificity is not known.

This sample comprised cultured CD8+ T cells from PBMCs, obtained from culture after CMV antigen stimulation. The rearrangement joins TRBV7-6 to TRBJ2-4; a weak D match, TRBD1 (6 bases). The TCR was taken from a human donor in good health (CMV status not recorded). Some clones in this sample may be carry-over from other donors' samples. The CDR3 nucleotides read TGTGCCAGCGGGACAAGCAAAAACATTCAGTACTTC. Translating gives CASGTSKNIQYF.